The 7 T cell receptor beta chains below all came from one sample that was sequenced in a study of shared clonotypes between healthy human individuals. Naive CD8 cells lacked CD45RO and underwent positive selection for CCR7, leaving out terminally differentiated effector memory CD45RA+ cells. Produced via immunoSEQ multiplex PCR; TCRdb's table is partial and in-frame only. The sample shows 2 million or so clones, about 95% of them seen only once. The sample comprised naive CD8+ T cells sorted from blood. Receptor source: a young man in good health.

The chain links TRBV30 to TRBJ1-2; 9 nucleotides line up with TRBD1. Germline lookup yields CDR1 GTSNPN and CDR2 SVGIG (reference sequence). Trimming took 5 bases from V and 3 from J; bases not matched to a gene: 13. This CDR3 spans 16 amino acids. In nucleotides, the CDR3 is TGTGCCTGGGGTTCCGTACAGGGGGCAGAGGACTATGGCTACACCTTC. Protein: CAWGSVQGAEDYGYTF.

Concerning this clone itself: In the same sample, other DNA sequences code for this CDR3. V and J are TRBV11-2 and TRBJ2-7, with D uncertain. Germline V gene sequence: CDR1 SGHAT, CDR2 FQNNGV. The CDR3 length is 12 residues. Trimming cost V 5 bases and J 3 bases, with 8 bases left between them. CDR3 amino acids: CASSLVLYEQYF. CDR3 DNA sequence: TGTGCCAGCAGCCTCGTCCTCTACGAGCAGTACTTC.

The chain employs TRBV2 and TRBJ2-3, with D maybe TRBD1 (6 bases). The V end was cut by 4 bases, the J end by 0 bases, with 11 bases between. CDR3 length: 15 residues. Germline values: CDR1 SNHLY, CDR2 FYNNEI. The CDR3 loop reads CASSAWDTSTDTQYF. In DNA form, the CDR3 reads TGTGCCAGCAGTGCTTGGGACACTAGCACAGATACGCAGTATTTT.

This clone was seen just once. The gene calls are TRBV2 and TRBJ1-1; possible D gene TRBD1, 5 bases. V was shortened by 4 bases and J by 8 bases, with 17 bases between the two germline ends. CDR1 is SNHLY and CDR2 is FYNNEI in the germline V gene. CDR3 size: 14 residues. The CDR3: CASSAPGPLTEAFF. The CDR3 DNA reads as TGTGCCAGCAGTGCTCCGGGACCTTTGACGGAAGCTTTCTTT.

The rearrangement uses TRBV5-6 and TRBJ1-4, with TRBD1 as a possible D gene (6 bases). The germline V gene encodes CDR1 SGHDT and CDR2 YYEEEE. V gave up 3 bases and J gave up 7 bases, with 19 bases separating them. The length of the CDR3 is 16 residues. The chain's CDR3 is CASSSTAEGGGEKLFF. The CDR3 bases are TGTGCCAGCAGCTCAACAGCGGAGGGAGGGGGTGAAAAACTGTTTTTT.

This clone was seen a single time. The chain recombines TRBV27 with TRBJ1-1, with a tentative D call TRBD1 (5 bases). The V gene's germline CDR1 is MNHEY and CDR2 SMNVEV (reference sequence). V dropped 6 bases and J dropped 7 bases, with 15 bases sitting between them. There are 13 residues in the CDR3. The CDR3 here is CASRTIRGFEAFF. CDR3 nucleotides: TGTGCCAGCAGGACAATACGGGGCTTTGAAGCTTTCTTT.

The chain carries TRBV6-1 and TRBJ1-2; TRBD1 is a possible D gene (5 bases). The V gene lost 1 base and the J gene lost 0 bases, with 15 bases spanning the gap. The CDR3 has 17 residues. Germline CDR1 reads MNHNS; CDR2 reads SASEGT. The CDR3 spells CASSEGGAGLANYGYTF. The DNA for the CDR3 is TGTGCCAGCAGTGAAGGTGGGGCCGGTTTAGCTAACTATGGCTACACCTTC.